The sequence of this T cell receptor (beta chain) was determined in a study of shared T cell receptors in the human thymus. The CDR3 length is 14 residues. Germline assignment: CDR1 SEHNR and CDR2 FQNEAQ (reference sequence). Between the trimmed V and J ends, which lost 5 bases and 4 bases, there was a span of 14 bases. Assay: immunoSEQ multiplex PCR; the TCRdb copy retains only in-frame clones and omits some. The sample yields roughly 710,000 clones, approximately 83% seen once. The same sample was also used in a study of human thymus T cells. From that paper: Each of the donors was a healthy Finnish infant who was undergoing open corrective cardiac surgery for congenital heart defects. The source of the thymus tissue was resections taken during corrective heart surgery. Usage of V and J genes appeared biased in thymic and blood repertoires. Reports from related research described highly overlapping thymic repertoires among unrelated individuals.

The receptor was isolated from a girl in the first two years of life with a congenital heart defect. Material for sequencing was thymocytes. The rearrangement links TRBV7-9 to TRBJ1-2; TRBD1 might be the D (5 bases). The CDR3 DNA reads TGTGCCAGCAGCCTACAGGAGATCCTCTATGGCTACACCTTC. The encoded protein is CASSLQEILYGYTF.